Given below is one T cell receptor beta chain in context. What this receptor recognizes is not known. No base qualities exist here, and no much larger clone lies one base off it. TCR CDR3 regions were amplified from genomic DNA by multiplex PCR using the deep immunoSEQ assay. Extracted genomic DNA from each cell subset was spread evenly across all wells of several immunoSEQ 96-well plates, with each plate serving as a replicate. For sorted subsets, approximately 190 ng genomic DNA, equal to 30,000 or so T cell genomes, was loaded into each replicate PCR. Purified libraries were measured with a Qubit 3.0 fluorometer, size-checked on a Bioanalyzer 2100, and measured again with the KAPA Library Quantification kit. Every immunoSEQ 96-well plate was sequenced on a dedicated single-read 150-cycle Illumina NextSeq 550 flow cell. For the original study's pipeline: Because the immunoSEQ output included only junctional sequences and no quality scores, the filtering could not be the same as the filtering used for full-length reads. To assign V/J genes and CDR3, sequences were annotated using PyIR, a Python wrapper for IgBLAST v1.9, with IMGT germline references. Reads with weak V/J assignments (E-value above 1e-6), missing CDR3, stop codons, out-of-frame junctions, or ambiguous translated residues were removed. V3J clonotypes were defined by identical inferred V gene, J gene, and CDR3 amino acid sequence. Percentage overlap between repertoires was calculated by dividing the number of shared unique clonotypes by the size of the smaller repertoire. Three approaches were used to assess repertoire richness: RTK rarefaction, the Chao1 estimator, and Recon v2.1 estimates of unobserved clonotypes. Generation probabilities for all TCRbeta clonotypes obtained by the gDNA method from a handful of donors were computed using OLGA. The clones in this table, taken by TCRdb from immuneACCESS, are in-frame only. Not every clone is retained; where verified, under half of the shortfall comes from an unresolved V gene, and the cause of the rest is unknown. That table gives V, J and clone size, and the DNA gave D and trimming. The sample table lists about 2.1 million clones, 85% to 95% of them with a count of one. The ten largest clonotypes hold over 1.5% of the sample.

CD8 naive samples were CD45RO-negative cells positively selected for CCR7, giving a CD45RA+CCR7+ population that excluded TemRA cells. Healthy HIV-negative adults with no recently reported acute infections or vaccinations were included as donors. Every donor was a Caucasian adult living in Nashville, Tennessee, USA. After blood collection by leukapheresis, PBMCs were isolated using Ficoll-Histopaque density gradient centrifugation and then cryopreserved in the vapor phase of liquid nitrogen. Purity and quantity of every magnetically sorted T cell population were checked by analytical flow cytometry. Genomic DNA was isolated from every sorted fraction and measured by UV absorbance on a Nanodrop 2000c. These data belong to a study of shared clonotypes between healthy human individuals (dated by TCRdb to 2020 to 2022). Some background on the complete study: The cohort included a few men and a couple of women between 18 and 49 years of age. For each donor, CD4 naive and CD4 memory were each run on three plates, CD8 naive on two plates, and CD8 memory on one plate. Blood TCR repertoires of five healthy adults were deeply sequenced to estimate repertoire size and the extent of clonotype sharing between individuals. To increase sequencing depth and limit assay-specific biases, different laboratories used diverse techniques to prepare libraries and sequence TCR repertoires. Per donor, leukapheresis produced somewhere between about 0.94 and 10 billion PBMCs.

The germline V gene provides CDR1 SGDLS and CDR2 YYNGEE. The trim is 3 bases for V and 3 bases for J, with a gap of 15 bases between the germline ends. Its CDR3 holds 16 amino acids, cysteine through phenylalanine. Of all the DNA, just the CDR3 is kept, 48 bases in frame from base 1. Broad study findings and their caveats: Sharing across a few donors was observed for around 4.8% of naive CD4, over 3% of naive CD8, 2% to 2.5% of memory CD4, and 0.4% of memory CD8 clonotypes. Because the study included only a small number of donors, the genetic and exposure-history diversity represented was limited. Rarefaction of sorted-subset datasets indicated incomplete sequencing despite the large sequencing depth. Pairwise subsampling led to the expectation that sequencing depth would affect the degree of clonotype sharing among donors. Sampling was restricted to blood, and TCR repertoires in tissues likely differ from the TCR repertoires found in blood. Higher generation probabilities were observed for clonotypes shared by all four sorted-subset donors than for non-shared clonotypes. Naive subsets generally had larger estimated clonotype richness than memory subsets.

Sequenced sample: naive CD8+ T cells from PBMCs. According to the study, the label for this sample's cell subset or site signals: CD45RA+CCR7+. The sequence is built from TRBV9 and TRBJ2-2; possibly the D gene is TRBD2, per 5 matching bases. The clonotype comes from a young man in good health. Some clones in this sample may be carry-over from other donors' samples. The CDR3 region has the sequence CASSAFRDTDTGELFF. The DNA is TGTGCCAGCAGCGCTTTCCGGGATACAGACACCGGGGAGCTGTTTTTT.